Listed below are T cell receptor beta chains from one sample, sequenced in a study of cytomegalovirus exposure and HLA in healthy donors. Libraries were prepared by immunoSEQ multiplex PCR; TCRdb keeps only in-frame clonotypes and omits some of them. Of approximately 180,000 clones listed, about 80% were seen once; the top ten hold approximately 1.5%. Sequences were obtained from PBMCs. The receptors shown here come from a woman aged 25-40 years in good health and CMV-seropositive. Both conserved end residues are part of each CDR3. The order of the fields is D gene, V gene, clone size, J gene, CDR3 length, CDR3 protein. The D gene is left open where the match is weak. The size field is filled for only some rows; it gives once, few, many or a size class.

d_gene: NA; v_gene: TRBV27; abundance: few; j_gene: TRBJ2-1; len: 13; CDR3aa: CASTPGVSDEQFF
d_gene: NA; v_gene: TRBV27; abundance: NA; j_gene: TRBJ2-5; len: 12; CDR3aa: CASWERLETQYF
d_gene: TRBD1; v_gene: TRBV7-6; abundance: NA; j_gene: TRBJ2-5; len: 16; CDR3aa: CASSFGTGGWQETQYF
d_gene: NA; v_gene: TRBV7-9; abundance: NA; j_gene: TRBJ1-2; len: 13; CDR3aa: CASSPGTSYGYTF
d_gene: TRBD1; v_gene: TRBV6-1; abundance: few; j_gene: TRBJ2-7; len: 19; CDR3aa: CASSDRYGQGAPNSYEQYF
d_gene: TRBD1; v_gene: TRBV13; abundance: NA; j_gene: TRBJ2-6; len: 17; CDR3aa: CASSRDREISGANVLTF
d_gene: NA; v_gene: TRBV9; abundance: NA; j_gene: TRBJ1-2; len: 19; CDR3aa: CASSLSLGVGGLGLYGYTF
d_gene: NA; v_gene: TRBV6-5; abundance: NA; j_gene: TRBJ1-2; len: 16; CDR3aa: CASSYRQGPLDYGYTF
d_gene: NA; v_gene: TRBV5-6; abundance: NA; j_gene: TRBJ2-1; len: 14; CDR3aa: CASSSLSSYNEQFF
d_gene: TRBD1; v_gene: TRBV7-2; abundance: NA; j_gene: TRBJ2-1; len: 14; CDR3aa: CASSSRTGNNEQFF
d_gene: TRBD2; v_gene: TRBV19; abundance: NA; j_gene: TRBJ2-3; len: 15; CDR3aa: CASSPLAGRTDTQYF
d_gene: NA; v_gene: TRBV5-1; abundance: once; j_gene: TRBJ1-2; len: 16; CDR3aa: CASSLTGQVQFGGYTF
d_gene: NA; v_gene: TRBV28; abundance: NA; j_gene: TRBJ2-5; len: 12; CDR3aa: CASAIRGNTQYF
d_gene: NA; v_gene: TRBV27; abundance: few; j_gene: TRBJ2-5; len: 14; CDR3aa: CASSSGTRGQTQYF
d_gene: TRBD1; v_gene: TRBV28; abundance: NA; j_gene: TRBJ2-7; len: 13; CDR3aa: CASSTRGPYEQYF
d_gene: NA; v_gene: TRBV4-3; abundance: NA; j_gene: TRBJ1-1; len: 12; CDR3aa: CASSRGGTEAFF
d_gene: TRBD1; v_gene: TRBV29-1; abundance: NA; j_gene: TRBJ1-2; len: 13; CDR3aa: CSVEDQGARGYTF
d_gene: TRBD2; v_gene: TRBV19; abundance: NA; j_gene: TRBJ2-1; len: 18; CDR3aa: CASSSLAGGGRSYNEQFF
d_gene: TRBD2; v_gene: TRBV11-1; abundance: NA; j_gene: TRBJ2-3; len: 15; CDR3aa: CASSLGLAGADTQYF
d_gene: NA; v_gene: TRBV7-2; abundance: NA; j_gene: TRBJ2-3; len: 13; CDR3aa: CASSFPPRDTQYF
d_gene: TRBD1; v_gene: TRBV9; abundance: NA; j_gene: TRBJ1-1; len: 15; CDR3aa: CASSPRDSVSTEAFF
d_gene: TRBD2; v_gene: TRBV5-1; abundance: NA; j_gene: TRBJ2-2; len: 16; CDR3aa: CASSLRTSSNTGELFF
d_gene: TRBD1; v_gene: TRBV2; abundance: NA; j_gene: TRBJ1-2; len: 12; CDR3aa: CASGTGGYGYTF
d_gene: TRBD1; v_gene: TRBV5-6; abundance: NA; j_gene: TRBJ2-7; len: 15; CDR3aa: CASSGGGQGGVEQYF
d_gene: NA; v_gene: TRBV28; abundance: NA; j_gene: TRBJ1-5; len: 13; CDR3aa: CASHDGGNQPQHF
d_gene: TRBD2; v_gene: TRBV10-3; abundance: NA; j_gene: TRBJ2-7; len: 18; CDR3aa: CAISATSGSPSGGYEQYF
d_gene: NA; v_gene: TRBV19; abundance: NA; j_gene: TRBJ2-7; len: 18; CDR3aa: CASSIGTGYGGPSYEQYF
d_gene: NA; v_gene: TRBV30; abundance: few; j_gene: TRBJ2-3; len: 13; CDR3aa: CAWSVRGTDTQYF
d_gene: NA; v_gene: TRBV18; abundance: NA; j_gene: TRBJ2-1; len: 15; CDR3aa: CASSPSVSSYNEQFF
d_gene: TRBD1; v_gene: TRBV12-5; abundance: NA; j_gene: TRBJ1-3; len: 17; CDR3aa: CASGFPGQASSGNTIYF
d_gene: NA; v_gene: TRBV4-1; abundance: NA; j_gene: TRBJ1-1; len: 16; CDR3aa: CASSQDSTDQNTEAFF
d_gene: NA; v_gene: TRBV28; abundance: few; j_gene: TRBJ1-3; len: 14; CDR3aa: CASSFSISGNTIYF
d_gene: NA; v_gene: TRBV20-1; abundance: NA; j_gene: TRBJ1-2; len: 11; CDR3aa: CSARISYGYTF
d_gene: TRBD1; v_gene: TRBV30; abundance: few; j_gene: TRBJ1-1; len: 15; CDR3aa: CAWSAKGAWNTEAFF
d_gene: NA; v_gene: TRBV28; abundance: NA; j_gene: TRBJ2-7; len: 12; CDR3aa: CASRSDLGEQYF
d_gene: TRBD1; v_gene: TRBV25-1; abundance: few; j_gene: TRBJ2-7; len: 16; CDR3aa: CASSGGLTGVSDEQYF
d_gene: NA; v_gene: TRBV9; abundance: NA; j_gene: TRBJ2-5; len: 15; CDR3aa: CASSVEGLRQETQYF
d_gene: TRBD2; v_gene: TRBV5-8; abundance: once; j_gene: TRBJ2-3; len: 16; CDR3aa: CASSLRLAGGTDTQYF
d_gene: TRBD2; v_gene: TRBV28; abundance: NA; j_gene: TRBJ2-2; len: 16; CDR3aa: CASSLIPTSGSEELFF
d_gene: TRBD1; v_gene: TRBV15; abundance: NA; j_gene: TRBJ2-2; len: 13; CDR3aa: CASGQANTGELFF
d_gene: NA; v_gene: TRBV5-1; abundance: few; j_gene: TRBJ1-1; len: 14; CDR3aa: CASSYTAGDTEAFF
d_gene: TRBD1; v_gene: TRBV9; abundance: once; j_gene: TRBJ2-7; len: 14; CDR3aa: CASSAGTGTYEQYF
d_gene: NA; v_gene: TRBV4-1; abundance: NA; j_gene: TRBJ2-7; len: 12; CDR3aa: CASSRAGSEQYF
d_gene: TRBD2; v_gene: TRBV28; abundance: NA; j_gene: TRBJ2-3; len: 17; CDR3aa: CASNAWTSGRDTDTQYF
d_gene: NA; v_gene: TRBV7-6; abundance: NA; j_gene: TRBJ1-1; len: 14; CDR3aa: CASSFSRGNTEAFF
d_gene: NA; v_gene: TRBV5-1; abundance: NA; j_gene: TRBJ2-3; len: 13; CDR3aa: CASKFGGTDTQYF
d_gene: NA; v_gene: TRBV6-5; abundance: NA; j_gene: TRBJ1-1; len: 14; CDR3aa: CASGGGPPYTEAFF
d_gene: NA; v_gene: TRBV27; abundance: NA; j_gene: TRBJ2-3; len: 13; CDR3aa: CASSLRGTDTQYF
d_gene: TRBD2; v_gene: TRBV6-5; abundance: NA; j_gene: TRBJ2-2; len: 15; CDR3aa: CASSYRTSSTGELFF
d_gene: TRBD2; v_gene: TRBV4-1; abundance: few; j_gene: TRBJ2-3; len: 19; CDR3aa: CASSQDWGPSGSHTDTQYF
d_gene: TRBD1; v_gene: TRBV10-2; abundance: few; j_gene: TRBJ1-1; len: 13; CDR3aa: CAISQGSNTEAFF
d_gene: TRBD1; v_gene: TRBV5-1; abundance: NA; j_gene: TRBJ2-1; len: 12; CDR3aa: CAVGTGMNEQFF
d_gene: NA; v_gene: TRBV11-2; abundance: NA; j_gene: TRBJ2-1; len: 16; CDR3aa: CATLGGRGSSYNEQFF
d_gene: NA; v_gene: TRBV7-2; abundance: few; j_gene: TRBJ2-2; len: 17; CDR3aa: CASSLGVTEYNTGELFF
d_gene: NA; v_gene: TRBV4-3; abundance: NA; j_gene: TRBJ2-7; len: 15; CDR3aa: CASSPNFGGADEQYF
d_gene: NA; v_gene: TRBV4-1; abundance: NA; j_gene: TRBJ2-1; len: 14; CDR3aa: CASSAGSAYNEQFF
d_gene: TRBD1; v_gene: TRBV7-2; abundance: once; j_gene: TRBJ1-2; len: 16; CDR3aa: CASSLVGGQGLGGYTF
d_gene: TRBD2; v_gene: TRBV2; abundance: NA; j_gene: TRBJ2-3; len: 15; CDR3aa: CASAREGRHTDTQYF